A selection of T cell receptor beta chains follows, all from one sample in a study of blood T cell repertoires in COVID-19. The method was immunoSEQ multiplex PCR; TCRdb's version includes in-frame clones alone and lacks a portion of them. Of 90,000 to 120,000 clones listed, 85% to 90% are singletons. The specimen was peripheral blood. These receptors all come from a human donor in a cohort sampled during active COVID-19. CDR3s include the opening cysteine and the closing phenylalanine or tryptophan. D genes are given only for firm matches. Size is stated for part of the rows, as once, few or many counts, or as a class when the clone is expanded.

cdr3_length	clone_size	j_call	d_call	v_call	cdr3_nt	cdr3_aa
15	-	TRBJ2-2	-	TRBV15	TGTGCCACCAGTCCCCGCAGGGGACCCTCCGGGGAGCTGTTTTTT	CATSPRRGPSGELFF
13	-	TRBJ1-1	-	TRBV27	TGTGCCAGCAGAGGGGCCGCGGACACTGAAGCTTTCTTT	CASRGAADTEAFF
16	-	TRBJ2-1	TRBD1	TRBV6-5	TGTGCCAGCAGTTCCGAAAGGGGGCGGTCAAACAATGAGCAGTTCTTC	CASSSERGRSNNEQFF
13	-	TRBJ1-6	-	TRBV30	TGTGCCTGGAGTGTGGCGGTTAATTCACCCCTCCACTTT	CAWSVAVNSPLHF
15	-	TRBJ2-4	TRBD2	TRBV2	TGTGCCAGCAGTGAATACGGACTAGCGGCGTACATTCAGTACTTC	CASSEYGLAAYIQYF
14	-	TRBJ2-3	-	TRBV5-1	TGCGCCAGCAGCCCGGGGGTTATCACAGATACGCAGTATTTT	CASSPGVITDTQYF
12	medium-sized	TRBJ2-7	-	TRBV30	TGTGCCTGGAGTGTAGGGGGTTACGAGCAGTACTTC	CAWSVGGYEQYF
15	-	TRBJ1-1	-	TRBV7-2	TGTGCCAGCAGCTTAGATTTAAATGTGGAGACTGAAGCTTTCTTT	CASSLDLNVETEAFF
15	-	TRBJ2-1	TRBD2	TRBV4-2	TGTGCCAGCAGCCCAGGGACTAGCGGGGAAGATGAGCAGTTCTTC	CASSPGTSGEDEQFF
14	-	TRBJ1-2	TRBD1	TRBV12-5	TGTGCTAGTGGTACCGGACAGGGGCGCTATGGCTACACCTTC	CASGTGQGRYGYTF